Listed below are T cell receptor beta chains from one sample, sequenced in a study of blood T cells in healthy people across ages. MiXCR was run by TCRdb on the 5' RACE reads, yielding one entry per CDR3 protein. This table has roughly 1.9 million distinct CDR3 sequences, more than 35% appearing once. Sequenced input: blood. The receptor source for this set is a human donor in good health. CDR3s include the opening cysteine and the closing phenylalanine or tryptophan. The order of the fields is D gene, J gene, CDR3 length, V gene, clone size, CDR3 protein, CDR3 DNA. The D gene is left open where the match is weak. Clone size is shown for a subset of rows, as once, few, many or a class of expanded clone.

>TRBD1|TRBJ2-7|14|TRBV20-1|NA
CSASGTGWNNEQYF
TGCAGTGCTAGCGGGACAGGGTGGAACAACGAGCAGTACTTC
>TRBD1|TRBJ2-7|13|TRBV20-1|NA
CSAITGTAYEQYF
TGCAGTGCTATAACCGGGACAGCCTACGAGCAGTACTTC
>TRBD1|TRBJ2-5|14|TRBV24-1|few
CATSDWTGEETQYF
TGTGCCACCAGTGATTGGACAGGGGAGGAGACCCAGTACTTC
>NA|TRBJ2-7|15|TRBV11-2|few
CASSLEPLSSYEQYF
TGTGCCAGCAGCTTAGAGCCCCTGAGCTCCTACGAGCAGTACTTC
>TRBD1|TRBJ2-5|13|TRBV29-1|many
CSVGGQVKETQYF
TGCAGCGTTGGGGGACAGGTTAAGGAGACCCAGTACTTC
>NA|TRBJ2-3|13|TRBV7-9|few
CASSPNAGDTQYF
TGTGCCAGCAGCCCGAACGCAGGGGATACGCAGTATTTT
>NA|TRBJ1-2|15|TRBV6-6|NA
CASSYAEGAKGGYTF
TGTGCCAGCAGTTACGCGGAAGGGGCTAAGGGCGGCTACACCTTC
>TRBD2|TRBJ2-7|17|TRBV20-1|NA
CSARGLAGGEVRDEQYF
TGCAGTGCTAGGGGACTAGCGGGGGGGGAGGTTAGGGACGAGCAGTACTTC
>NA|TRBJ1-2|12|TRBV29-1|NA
CSVDRQLYGYTF
TGCAGCGTTGATAGGCAGCTCTATGGCTACACCTTC
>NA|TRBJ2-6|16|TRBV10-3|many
CAISDPRGSGANVLTF
TGTGCCATCAGTGACCCGAGAGGGTCTGGGGCCAACGTCCTGACTTTC
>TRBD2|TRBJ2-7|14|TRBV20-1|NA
CSAPSGVLSYEQYF
TGCAGTGCCCCAAGCGGGGTACTCTCCTACGAGCAGTACTTC
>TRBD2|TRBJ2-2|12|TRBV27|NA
CATYGRTGELFF
TGTGCCACCTACGGGAGGACCGGGGAGCTGTTTTTT
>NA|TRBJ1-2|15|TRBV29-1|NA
CSVEDHRGPNYGYTF
TGCAGCGTTGAAGATCATCGGGGGCCAAACTATGGCTACACCTTC
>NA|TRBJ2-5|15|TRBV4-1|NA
CASSQEGTDEETQYF
TGCGCCAGCAGCCAAGAAGGGACTGACGAAGAGACCCAGTACTTC
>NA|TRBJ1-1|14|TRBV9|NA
CASSLRQDRTEAFF
TGTGCCAGCAGCCTAAGACAAGACAGGACTGAAGCTTTCTTT
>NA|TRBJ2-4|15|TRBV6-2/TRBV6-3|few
CASSYGQIAKNIQYF
TGTGCCAGCAGTTACGGGCAGATAGCCAAAAACATTCAGTACTTC
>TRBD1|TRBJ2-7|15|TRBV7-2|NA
CASSLATGGAYEQYF
TGTGCCAGCAGCTTAGCGACAGGGGGCGCGTACGAGCAGTACTTC
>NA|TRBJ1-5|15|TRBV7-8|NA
CASSLARDSNQPQHF
TGTGCCAGCAGCTTAGCCAGGGATAGCAATCAGCCCCAGCATTTT
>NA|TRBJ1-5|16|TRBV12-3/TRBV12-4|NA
CASSLIWLGSRQPQHF
TGTGCCAGCAGTTTAATCTGGTTGGGGAGTCGTCAGCCCCAGCATTTT
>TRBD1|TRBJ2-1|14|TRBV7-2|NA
CASSFTGAGNEQFF
TGTGCCAGCAGCTTTACAGGGGCCGGCAATGAGCAGTTCTTC
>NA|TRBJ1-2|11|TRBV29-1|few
CSVPRGYGYTF
TGCAGCGTGCCCCGTGGCTATGGCTACACCTTC
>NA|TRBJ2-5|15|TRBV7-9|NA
CASSPPGTSQNGQDF
TGTGCCAGCAGCCCCCCCGGGACAAGTCAAAACGGGCAGGACTTC
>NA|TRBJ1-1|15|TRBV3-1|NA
CASSQGGRPNTEAFF
TGTGCCAGCAGCCAAGGTGGACGCCCAAACACTGAAGCTTTCTTT
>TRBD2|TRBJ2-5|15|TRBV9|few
CASSVASGTQETQYF
TGTGCCAGCAGCGTGGCTAGCGGTACCCAAGAGACCCAGTACTTC
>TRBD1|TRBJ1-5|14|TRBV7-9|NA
CASSSSGGSQPQHF
TGTGCCAGCAGCTCATCAGGGGGCTCTCAGCCCCAGCATTTT
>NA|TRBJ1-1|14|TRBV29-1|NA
CSVDAGRVNTEAFF
TGCAGCGTTGACGCGGGCAGAGTGAACACTGAAGCTTTCTTT
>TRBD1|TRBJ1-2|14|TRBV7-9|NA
CASSLAPGQYGYTF
TGTGCCAGCAGCTTAGCGCCGGGACAGTATGGCTACACCTTC
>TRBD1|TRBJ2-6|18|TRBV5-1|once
CASSPGDRPSSGANVLTF
TGCGCCAGCAGCCCTGGGGACAGGCCGAGCTCTGGGGCCAACGTCCTGACTTTC
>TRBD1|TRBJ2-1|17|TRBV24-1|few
CATSDSPPKTGGNEQFF
TGTGCCACCAGTGATTCCCCACCCAAGACAGGGGGCAATGAGCAGTTCTTC
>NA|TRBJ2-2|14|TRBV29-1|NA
CSVGPTQSTGELFF
TGCAGCGTCGGACCGACCCAGAGCACCGGGGAGCTGTTTTTT
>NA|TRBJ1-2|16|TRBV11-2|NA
CASSAGQLGVPYGYTF
TGTGCCAGCAGCGCTGGACAGCTGGGCGTACCCTATGGCTACACCTTC
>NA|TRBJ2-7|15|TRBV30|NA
CAWSGRPGFPYEQYF
TGTGCCTGGAGTGGGCGACCGGGATTTCCCTACGAGCAGTACTTC
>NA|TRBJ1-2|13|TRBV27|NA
CASRPRGLYGYTF
TGTGCCAGCAGACCCCGGGGGCTCTATGGCTACACCTTC
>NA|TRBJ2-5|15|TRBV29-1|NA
CSVAGTLEEGETQYF
TGCAGCGTTGCCGGAACGTTGGAGGAAGGGGAGACCCAGTACTTC
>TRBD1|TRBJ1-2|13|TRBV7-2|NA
CASLGQDNYGYTF
TGTGCCAGCCTTGGACAGGATAACTATGGCTACACCTTC
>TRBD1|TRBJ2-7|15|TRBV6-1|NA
CASRRIRDRVGEQYF
TGTGCCAGTAGGAGGATCCGGGACAGGGTGGGGGAGCAGTACTTC
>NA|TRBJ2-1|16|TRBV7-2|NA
CASSSLTQPSYNEQFF
TGTGCCAGCAGCTCCCTGACGCAACCCTCCTACAATGAGCAGTTCTTC
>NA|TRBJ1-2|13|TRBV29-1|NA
CSVEEGTRASYTF
TGCAGCGTTGAAGAAGGGACACGGGCTAGCTACACCTTC
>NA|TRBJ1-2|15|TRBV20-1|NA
CSAKIPAQGIYGYTF
TGCAGTGCTAAGATCCCGGCCCAGGGGATCTATGGCTACACCTTC
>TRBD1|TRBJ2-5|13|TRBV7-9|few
CASTFQGAETQYF
TGTGCCAGCACCTTTCAGGGGGCGGAGACCCAGTACTTC
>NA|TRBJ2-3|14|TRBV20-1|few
CSAEGGIYTDTQYF
TGCAGTGCCGAAGGGGGGATTTACACAGATACGCAGTATTTT
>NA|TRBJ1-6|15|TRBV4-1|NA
CASSQDDTLNSPLHF
TGCGCCAGCAGCCAAGATGACACGCTTAATTCACCCCTCCACTTT
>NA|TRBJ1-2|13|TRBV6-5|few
CASRQGSRYGYTF
TGTGCCAGCAGGCAGGGATCCCGCTATGGCTACACCTTC
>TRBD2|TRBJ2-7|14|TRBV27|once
CASTRDYPPYEQYF
TGTGCCAGCACCCGGGACTACCCTCCCTACGAGCAGTACTTC
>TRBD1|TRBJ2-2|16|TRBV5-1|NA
CASSVAGTGGPWELFF
TGCGCCAGCAGCGTAGCCGGGACAGGGGGTCCTTGGGAGCTGTTTTTT
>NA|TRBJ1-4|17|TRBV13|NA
CASSLKVRDNINEKLFF
TGTGCCAGCAGCTTAAAAGTCCGGGACAATATAAATGAAAAACTGTTTTTT
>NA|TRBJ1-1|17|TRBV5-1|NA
CASSLDPGHRMNTEAFF
TGCGCCAGCAGCTTGGATCCCGGACACCGGATGAACACTGAAGCTTTCTTT
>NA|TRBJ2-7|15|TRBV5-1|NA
CASSLGGTYTYEQYF
TGCGCCAGCAGCTTGGGAGGGACCTACACCTACGAGCAGTACTTC
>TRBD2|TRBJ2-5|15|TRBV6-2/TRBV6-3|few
CASSFTFAGEETQYF
TGTGCCAGCAGTTTCACTTTTGCGGGGGAAGAGACCCAGTACTTC
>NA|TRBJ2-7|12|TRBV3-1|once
CASSQELNEQYF
TGTGCCAGCAGCCAAGAACTGAACGAGCAGTACTTC
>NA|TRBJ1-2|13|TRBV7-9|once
CASSSNFHYGYTF
TGTGCCAGCAGCTCCAACTTCCACTATGGCTACACCTTC
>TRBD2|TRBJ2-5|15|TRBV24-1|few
CATRGLAGDQETQYF
TGTGCCACCAGAGGACTAGCGGGGGACCAAGAGACCCAGTACTTC
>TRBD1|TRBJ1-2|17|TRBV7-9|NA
CASSTTDRQGWYYGYTF
TGTGCCAGCAGCACTACCGATAGACAGGGGTGGTACTATGGCTACACCTTC
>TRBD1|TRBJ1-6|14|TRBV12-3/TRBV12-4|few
CASSRDRVGSPLHF
TGTGCCAGCAGCCGTGACAGGGTGGGTTCACCCCTCCACTTT
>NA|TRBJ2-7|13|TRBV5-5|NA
CASSLHRYYEQYF
TGTGCCAGCAGCTTACACAGATACTACGAGCAGTACTTC
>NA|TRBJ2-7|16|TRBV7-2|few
CASSQRSGGASYEQYF
TGTGCCAGCAGCCAAAGGTCCGGCGGCGCCTCCTACGAGCAGTACTTC
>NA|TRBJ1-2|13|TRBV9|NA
CASSVERSDGYTF
TGTGCCAGCAGCGTAGAACGGTCGGATGGCTACACCTTC
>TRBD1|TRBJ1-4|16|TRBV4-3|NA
CASSQVAGDREEKLFF
TGCGCCAGCAGCCAAGTGGCAGGGGACAGGGAGGAAAAACTGTTTTTT